Listed here are 14 T cell receptor beta chains from one sample, sequenced in a study of cytomegalovirus exposure and HLA in healthy donors. A multiplex PCR was run with 60 Vbeta primers and 13 Jbeta primers. Generated by immunoSEQ multiplex PCR, the TCRdb table keeps only in-frame clones and is missing some. The sample contains roughly 170,000 clones, roughly 84% of which appear only once. The sequenced material came from PBMCs. Source of these receptors: a man aged 30 to 39 in good health and CMV-seronegative.

V is TRBV5-5 and J is TRBJ2-7, with TRBD1 matching over 9 bases. CDR1 and CDR2 from the germline V gene are SGHKS and YYEKEE (reference sequence). The CDR3 length is 13 residues. V shed 0 bases and J 5 bases; nucleotides not matched to a gene: 0. CDR3 coding DNA: TGTGCCAGCAGCTTGGGGACAGGGGACGAGCAGTACTTC. This encodes CASSLGTGDEQYF.

The table lists this clone with a count of one. CDR3 DNA sequence: TGTGCCAGCAGCTTGATTACAGGGCTTACCCACTCTGGGGCCAACGTCCTGACTTTC. This codes for CASSLITGLTHSGANVLTF. The chain employs TRBV5-6 and TRBJ2-6; a possible D gene is TRBD1 (6 bases). Per the germline V gene, CDR1 is SGHDT and CDR2 is YYEEEE. V lost 1 base, J lost 0 bases, and 17 bases lay in between. This CDR3 contains 19 residues.

The chain recombines TRBV9 with TRBJ1-4, with 8 bases fitting TRBD1. The V and J ends lost 0 bases and 3 bases, in that order; junction bases with no gene match: 10. Germline CDR1 and CDR2: SGDLS and YYNGEE. This CDR3 is built from 18 residues. This chain's CDR3 is CASSVDFPGGASNEKLFF. Here the CDR3 DNA reads TGTGCCAGCAGCGTAGATTTCCCAGGGGGCGCATCTAATGAAAAACTGTTTTTT. Looking up the rest from reference TRBV9 and TRBJ1-4 gives the full variable domain: DSGVTQTPKHLITATGQRVTLRCSPRSGDLSVYWYQQSLDQGLQFLIQYYNGEERAKGNILERFSAQQFPDLHSELNLSSLELGDSALYFCASSVDFPGGASNEKLFFGSGTQLSVL.

The chain links TRBV7-8 to TRBJ2-7, with unresolved D. V was clipped by 1 base and J by 2 bases, with 21 bases between them. The length of the CDR3 is 18 residues. Germline V gives CDR1 SGHVS, CDR2 FQNEAQ. The CDR3 DNA reads TGTGCCAGCAGCTTAGAGTGGTTGATCGCGGAAATTACCTACGAGCAGTACTTC. Its translation is CASSLEWLIAEITYEQYF.

The chain has TRBV18 and TRBJ2-5; D call uncertain. Trimming shortened V by 0 bases and J by 7 bases, and 12 bases separated the two germline ends. Germline-derived CDR1 and CDR2 are KGHSH and LQKENI. The CDR3 length is 14 residues. The CDR3 loop reads CASSPPSSDRTQYF. CDR3 nucleotides: TGTGCCAGCTCACCACCTTCCAGCGATAGGACCCAGTACTTC.

The gene calls are TRBV6-4 and TRBJ1-2, with TRBD1 matching 7 bases. CDR3 length: 15 residues. Germline CDR1 MRHNA, CDR2 SNTAGT. After removal of 5 bases from V and 1 base from J, the junction contained 7 bases not matched to a gene. CDR3 bases: TGTGCCAGCAGTCCCCAGGGACAGATTAACTATGGCTACACCTTC. This translates into CASSPQGQINYGYTF.

V usage is TRBV6-5 and J usage is TRBJ2-1; 9 nucleotides agree with TRBD1. The germline CDR1 and CDR2 sequences are MNHEY and SVGAGI. The V gene end was trimmed by 6 bases and the J gene end by 8 bases; junction bases not matched to a gene: 11. The CDR3 totals 15 residues. The CDR3 nucleotides are TGTGCCAGCAGGGGGGGACAGGGATTTTTCGATGAGCAGTTCTTC. Translating gives CASRGGQGFFDEQFF.

CDR3 coding DNA: TGCGCCAGCAGCGAAAGGGGATACGCGAACACCGGGGAGCTGTTTTTT. It yields the protein CASSERGYANTGELFF. The V and J genes are TRBV4-1 and TRBJ2-2; TRBD1 is a possible D gene (5 bases). V was cut by 5 bases and J by 0 bases, with 13 bases left in between. The CDR3 has 16 residues. Germline assignment: CDR1 MGHRA and CDR2 YSYEKL.

The chain links TRBV7-2 to TRBJ2-1; 11 positions agree with TRBD2. The V and J ends lost 5 bases and 6 bases, in that order; junction bases with no gene match: 9. CDR1 and CDR2 from the germline V gene are SGHTA and FQGNSA. This CDR3 is built from 16 residues. CDR3 coding DNA: TGTGCCAGCAGCCCCATAGCGGGAGGGCCAGGCAATGAGCAGTTCTTC. As protein: CASSPIAGGPGNEQFF.

In its sample, this clone was seen once. This sequence joins TRBV4-2 and TRBJ2-1, with 8 bases aligning to TRBD1. The V gene end was trimmed by 4 bases and the J gene end by 9 bases; junction bases not matched to a gene: 5. The CDR3 runs 13 residues. In germline, CDR1 is LGHNA, CDR2 YNFKEQ. The CDR3 reads CASSLDRASEQFF. The CDR3 DNA reads TGTGCCAGCAGCCTGGACAGGGCTAGTGAGCAGTTCTTC.

V and J are TRBV30 and TRBJ2-5; 12 bases are shared with TRBD2. V trimming: 0 bases; J trimming: 3 bases; junction bases outside the gene matches: 5. This CDR3 comprises 16 residues. The germline CDR1 and CDR2 sequences are GTSNPN and SVGIG (reference sequence). CDR3 bases: TGTGCCTGGAGTGTAGGTCTAGCGGGGGGGAAAGAGACCCAGTACTTC. Amino acids: CAWSVGLAGGKETQYF.

The chain recombines TRBV30 with TRBJ2-7; D might be TRBD1 (6 bases). The CDR3 is 14 residues long. Germline V gene data show CDR1 as GTSNPN and CDR2 as SVGIG (reference sequence). With 3 bases removed from V and 5 bases from J, the gap between germline ends came to 17 bases. CDR3 region: CAWSSHREYDEQYF. The CDR3 DNA follows: TGTGCCTGGAGCAGCCACAGGGAATACGACGAGCAGTACTTC.

The V call is TRBV5-1, the J call TRBJ2-7; 7 nucleotides match TRBD1. With V trimmed by 0 bases and J by 5 bases, 11 bases remained unmatched. In germline, CDR1 is SGHRS, CDR2 YFSETQ. CDR3 length equals 16 residues. Here the CDR3 DNA reads TGCGCCAGCAGCTTGGTAGGTCGACAGGGTGAGGACGAGCAGTACTTC. Translation: CASSLVGRQGEDEQYF.

The chain carries TRBV19 and TRBJ1-2; TRBD1 matches 7 bases. V lost 5 bases, J lost 4 bases, and 10 bases stayed unmatched. This CDR3 region has 15 residues. Germline CDR1 LNHDA, CDR2 SQIVND (reference sequence). CDR3: CASSPRDSNFYGYTF. DNA of the CDR3: TGTGCCAGTAGTCCAAGGGACAGCAACTTCTATGGCTACACCTTC.